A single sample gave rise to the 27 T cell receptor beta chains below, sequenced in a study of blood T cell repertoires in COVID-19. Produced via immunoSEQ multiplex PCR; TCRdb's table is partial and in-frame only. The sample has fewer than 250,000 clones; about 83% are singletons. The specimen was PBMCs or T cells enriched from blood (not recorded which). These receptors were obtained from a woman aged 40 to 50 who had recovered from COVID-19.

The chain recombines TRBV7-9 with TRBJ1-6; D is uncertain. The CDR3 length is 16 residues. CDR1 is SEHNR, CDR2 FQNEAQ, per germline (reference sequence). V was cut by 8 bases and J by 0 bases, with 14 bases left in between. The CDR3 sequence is CASRRDGSSYNSPLHF. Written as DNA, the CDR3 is TGTGCCAGCCGACGAGACGGGAGCTCCTATAATTCACCCCTCCACTTT.

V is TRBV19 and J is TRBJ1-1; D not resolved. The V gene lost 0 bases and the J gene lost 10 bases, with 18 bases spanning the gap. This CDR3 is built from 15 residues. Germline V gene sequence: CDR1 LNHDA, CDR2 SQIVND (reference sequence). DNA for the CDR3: TGTGCCAGTAGTATAGATCTACGGGGAAACAACGGAGCTTTCTTT. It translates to CASSIDLRGNNGAFF. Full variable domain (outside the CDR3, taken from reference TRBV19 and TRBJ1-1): DGGITQSPKYLFRKEGQNVTLSCEQNLNHDAMYWYRQDPGQGLRLIYYSQIVNDFQKGDIAEGYSVSREKKESFPLTVTSAQKNPTAFYLCASSIDLRGNNGAFFGQGTRLTVV.

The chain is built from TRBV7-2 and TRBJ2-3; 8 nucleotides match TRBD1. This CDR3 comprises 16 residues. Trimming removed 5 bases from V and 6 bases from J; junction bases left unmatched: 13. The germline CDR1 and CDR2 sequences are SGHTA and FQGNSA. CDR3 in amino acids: CASSRPQGAVIDTQYF. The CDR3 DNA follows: TGTGCCAGCAGCCGCCCCCAGGGGGCTGTTATCGATACGCAGTATTTT.

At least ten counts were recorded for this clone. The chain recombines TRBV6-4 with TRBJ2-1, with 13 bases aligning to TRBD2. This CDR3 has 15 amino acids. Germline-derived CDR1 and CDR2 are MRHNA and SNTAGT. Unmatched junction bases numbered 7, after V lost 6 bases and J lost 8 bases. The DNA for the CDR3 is TGTGCCAGCAGCGCCGGACTAGCGGGAGTAGATGAGCAGTTCTTC. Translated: CASSAGLAGVDEQFF.

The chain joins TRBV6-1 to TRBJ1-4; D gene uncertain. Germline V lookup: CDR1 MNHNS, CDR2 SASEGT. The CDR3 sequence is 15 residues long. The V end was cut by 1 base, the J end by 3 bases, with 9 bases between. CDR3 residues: CASSEGGGSNEKLFF. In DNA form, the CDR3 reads TGTGCCAGCAGTGAAGGGGGAGGATCTAATGAAAAACTGTTTTTT.

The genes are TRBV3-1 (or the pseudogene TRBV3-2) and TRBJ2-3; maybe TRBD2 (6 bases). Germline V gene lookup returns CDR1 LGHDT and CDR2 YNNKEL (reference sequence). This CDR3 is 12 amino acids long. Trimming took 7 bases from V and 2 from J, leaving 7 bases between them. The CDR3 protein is CASTGDTDTQYF. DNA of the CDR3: TGTGCCAGCACGGGAGACACAGATACGCAGTATTTT.

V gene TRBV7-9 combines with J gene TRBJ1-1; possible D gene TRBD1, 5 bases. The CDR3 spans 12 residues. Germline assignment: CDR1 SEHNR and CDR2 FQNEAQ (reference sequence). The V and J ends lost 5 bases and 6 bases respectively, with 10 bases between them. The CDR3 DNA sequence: TGTGCCAGCAGCCGGGACTTTGCTGAAGCTTTCTTT. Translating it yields CASSRDFAEAFF. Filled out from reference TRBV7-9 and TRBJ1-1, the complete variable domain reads DTGVSQNPRHKITKRGQNVTFRCDPISEHNRLYWYRQTLGQGPEFLTYFQNEAQLEKSRLLSDRFSAERPKGSFSTLEIQRTEQGDSAMYLCASSRDFAEAFFGQGTRLTVV.

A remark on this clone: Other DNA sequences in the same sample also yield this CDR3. The CDR3 spells CASSEDSYGYTF. The DNA of the CDR3 is TGTGCCAGTAGTGAGGACAGTTATGGCTACACCTTC. This sequence joins TRBV19 and TRBJ1-2; possible D gene TRBD1, 6 bases. This CDR3 spans 12 amino acids. V dropped 5 bases and J dropped 5 bases, with 9 bases sitting between them. The germline gives CDR1 LNHDA, CDR2 SQIVND (reference sequence).

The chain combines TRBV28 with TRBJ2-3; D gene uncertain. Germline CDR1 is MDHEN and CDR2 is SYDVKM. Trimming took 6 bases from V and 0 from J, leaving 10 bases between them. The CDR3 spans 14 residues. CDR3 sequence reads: CASSPLRSTDTQYF. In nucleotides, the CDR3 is TGTGCCAGCAGCCCCCTTAGAAGCACAGATACGCAGTATTTT.

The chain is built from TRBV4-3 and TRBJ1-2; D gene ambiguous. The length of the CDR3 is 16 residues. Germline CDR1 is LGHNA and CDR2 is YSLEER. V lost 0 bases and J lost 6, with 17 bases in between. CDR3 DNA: TGCGCCAGCAGCCAAGATCACGCTATTTATTTACATGGCTACACCTTC. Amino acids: CASSQDHAIYLHGYTF.

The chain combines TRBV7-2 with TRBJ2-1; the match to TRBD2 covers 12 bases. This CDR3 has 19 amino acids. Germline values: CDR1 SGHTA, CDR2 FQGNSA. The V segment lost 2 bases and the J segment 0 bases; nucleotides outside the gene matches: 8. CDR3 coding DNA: TGTGCCAGCAGCTTAAGGACTAGCGGGATCGAAAGCTCCTACAATGAGCAGTTCTTC. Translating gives CASSLRTSGIESSYNEQFF.

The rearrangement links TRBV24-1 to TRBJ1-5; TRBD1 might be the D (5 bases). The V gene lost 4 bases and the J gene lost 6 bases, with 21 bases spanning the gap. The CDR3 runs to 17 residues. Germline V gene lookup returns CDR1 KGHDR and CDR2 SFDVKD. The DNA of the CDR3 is TGTGCCACCAGTGAATCCGGGACCTTCCCGGGGGGTCAGCCCCAGCATTTT. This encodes CATSESGTFPGGQPQHF.

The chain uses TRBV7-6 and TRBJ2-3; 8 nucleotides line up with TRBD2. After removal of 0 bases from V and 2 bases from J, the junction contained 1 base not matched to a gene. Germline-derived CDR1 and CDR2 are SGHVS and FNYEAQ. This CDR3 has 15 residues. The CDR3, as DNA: TGTGCCAGCAGCTTAGCTAGCGGGGTCACAGATACGCAGTATTTT. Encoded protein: CASSLASGVTDTQYF.

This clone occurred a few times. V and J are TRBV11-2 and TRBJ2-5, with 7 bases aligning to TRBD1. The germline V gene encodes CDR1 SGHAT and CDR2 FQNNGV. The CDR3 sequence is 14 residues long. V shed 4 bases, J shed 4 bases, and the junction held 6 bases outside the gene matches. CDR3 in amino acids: CASSSAGGSETQYF. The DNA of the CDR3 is TGTGCCAGCAGCTCAGCAGGGGGATCAGAGACCCAGTACTTC.

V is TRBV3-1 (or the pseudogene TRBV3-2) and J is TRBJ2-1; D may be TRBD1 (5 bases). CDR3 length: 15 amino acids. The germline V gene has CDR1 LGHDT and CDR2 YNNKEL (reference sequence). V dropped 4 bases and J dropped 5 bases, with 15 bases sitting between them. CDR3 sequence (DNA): TGTGCCAGCAGCCCCCTCCCAGGGTCCCACAATGAGCAGTTCTTC. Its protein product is CASSPLPGSHNEQFF.

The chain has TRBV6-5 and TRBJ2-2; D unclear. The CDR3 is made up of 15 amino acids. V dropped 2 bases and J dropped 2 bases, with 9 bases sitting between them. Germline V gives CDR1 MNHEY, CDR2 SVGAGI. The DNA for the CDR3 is TGTGCCAGCAGTTACATCAGGATAAACACCGGGGAGCTGTTTTTT. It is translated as CASSYIRINTGELFF.

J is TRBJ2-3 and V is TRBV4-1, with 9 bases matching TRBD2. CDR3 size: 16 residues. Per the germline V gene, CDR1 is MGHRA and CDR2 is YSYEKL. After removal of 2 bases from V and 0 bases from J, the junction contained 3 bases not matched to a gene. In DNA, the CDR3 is TGCGCCAGCAGCCAAACTAGCGGGCAAAGCACAGATACGCAGTATTTT. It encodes CASSQTSGQSTDTQYF.

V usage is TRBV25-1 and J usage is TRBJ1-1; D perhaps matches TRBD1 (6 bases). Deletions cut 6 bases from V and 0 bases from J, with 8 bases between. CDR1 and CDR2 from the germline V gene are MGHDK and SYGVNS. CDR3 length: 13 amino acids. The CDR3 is CASRDSLNTEAFF. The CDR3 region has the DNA TGTGCCAGCAGGGACAGTCTGAACACTGAAGCTTTCTTT.

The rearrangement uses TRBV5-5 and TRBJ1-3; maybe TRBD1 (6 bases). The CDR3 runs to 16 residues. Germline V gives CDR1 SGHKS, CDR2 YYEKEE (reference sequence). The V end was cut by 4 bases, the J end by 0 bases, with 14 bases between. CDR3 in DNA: TGTGCCAGCAGCCTAAACCGGGACATCTCTGGAAACACCATATATTTT. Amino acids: CASSLNRDISGNTIYF.

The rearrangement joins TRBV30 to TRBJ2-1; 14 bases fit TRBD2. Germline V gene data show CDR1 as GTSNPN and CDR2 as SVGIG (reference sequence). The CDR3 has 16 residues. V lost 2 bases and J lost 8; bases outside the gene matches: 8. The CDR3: CAWSPGTSGRRYEQFF. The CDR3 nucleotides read TGTGCCTGGAGTCCCGGGACTAGCGGGAGAAGGTATGAGCAGTTCTTC.

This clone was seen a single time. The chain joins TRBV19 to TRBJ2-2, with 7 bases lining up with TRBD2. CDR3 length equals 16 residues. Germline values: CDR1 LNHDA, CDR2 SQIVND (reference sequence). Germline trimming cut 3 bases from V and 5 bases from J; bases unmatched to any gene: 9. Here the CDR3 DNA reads TGTGCCAGTAGTATCGAGGGGATCGGGAGGACCGGGGAGCTGTTTTTT. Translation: CASSIEGIGRTGELFF.

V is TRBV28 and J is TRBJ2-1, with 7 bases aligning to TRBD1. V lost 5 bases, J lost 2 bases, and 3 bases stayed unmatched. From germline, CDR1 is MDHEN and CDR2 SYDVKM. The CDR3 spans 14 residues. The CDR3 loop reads CASSTGTAYNEQFF. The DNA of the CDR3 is TGTGCCAGCAGTACCGGGACAGCCTACAATGAGCAGTTCTTC.

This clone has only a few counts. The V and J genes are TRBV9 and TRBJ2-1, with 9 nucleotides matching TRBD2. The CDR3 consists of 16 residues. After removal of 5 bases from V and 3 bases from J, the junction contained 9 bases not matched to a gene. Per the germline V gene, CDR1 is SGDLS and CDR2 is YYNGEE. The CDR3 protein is CASSRGGRADYNEQFF. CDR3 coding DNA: TGTGCCAGCAGTCGTGGCGGGAGGGCCGACTACAATGAGCAGTTCTTC.

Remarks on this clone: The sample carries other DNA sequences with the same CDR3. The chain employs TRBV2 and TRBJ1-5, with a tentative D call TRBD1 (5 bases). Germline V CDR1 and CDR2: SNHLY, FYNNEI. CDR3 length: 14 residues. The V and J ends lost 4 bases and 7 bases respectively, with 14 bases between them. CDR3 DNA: TGTGCCAGCAGTGGGACGGGGGGGTACCAGCCCCAGCATTTT. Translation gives CASSGTGGYQPQHF. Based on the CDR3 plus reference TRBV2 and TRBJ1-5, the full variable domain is EPEVTQTPSHQVTQMGQEVILRCVPISNHLYFYWYRQILGQKVEFLVSFYNNEISEKSEIFDDQFSVERPDGSNFTLKIRSTKLEDSAMYFCASSGTGGYQPQHFGDGTRLSIL.

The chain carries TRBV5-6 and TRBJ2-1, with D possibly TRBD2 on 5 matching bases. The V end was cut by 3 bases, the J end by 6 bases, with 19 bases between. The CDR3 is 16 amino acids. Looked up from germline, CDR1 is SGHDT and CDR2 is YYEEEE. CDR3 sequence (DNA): TGTGCCAGCAGCTCGGGCAGCGGCGGGCTCTTCAATGAGCAGTTCTTC. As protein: CASSSGSGGLFNEQFF.

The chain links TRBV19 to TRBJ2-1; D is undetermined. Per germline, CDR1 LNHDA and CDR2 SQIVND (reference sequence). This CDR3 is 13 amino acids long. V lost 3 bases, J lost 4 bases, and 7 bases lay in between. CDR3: CASSIQRYNEQFF. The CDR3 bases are TGTGCCAGTAGTATCCAGCGATACAATGAGCAGTTCTTC.

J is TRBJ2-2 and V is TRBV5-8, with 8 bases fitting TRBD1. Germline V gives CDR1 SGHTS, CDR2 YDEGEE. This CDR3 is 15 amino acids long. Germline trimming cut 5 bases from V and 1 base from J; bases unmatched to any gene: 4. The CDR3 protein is CASSHGTGNTGELFF. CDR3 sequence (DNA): TGTGCCAGCAGTCATGGGACAGGGAACACCGGGGAGCTGTTTTTT.